This T cell receptor (beta chain) was observed in a study of blood T cell repertoires in COVID-19. Across the study: COVID-19 samples collected from the United States, Italy and Spain covered acute and convalescent phases.

With V trimmed by 1 base and J by 1 base, 3 bases remained unmatched. Germline CDR1 is LNHDA and CDR2 is SQIVND (reference sequence). CDR3 length equals 16 residues. Source study methods: Reference gene primer amplification in the assay estimated nucleated cell counts. TCRdb's copy holds only in-frame clones and misses some; the assay was immunoSEQ multiplex PCR. V and J calls plus clone size are reproduced from that table; the DNA served to infer D and trimming. The data hold approximately 140,000 clones, with under 90% observed a single time. Specimen: peripheral blood. The sequence derives from a woman at least 80 years old in a cohort sampled during active or convalescent COVID-19. This chain joins TRBV19 and TRBJ2-2; 7 positions match TRBD1. This chain's CDR3 is CASSIVGTVNTGELFF. The CDR3 region has the DNA TGTGCCAGTAGTATAGTCGGGACAGTGAACACCGGGGAGCTGTTTTTT.